Following are 2 T cell receptor beta chains from one sample sequenced in a study of T cell repertoires in cytomegalovirus infection. For these receptors, no antigen is known. TCRdb ran MiXCR on the reads and lists one entry per CDR3 protein. The sample holds some 800,000 distinct CDR3 sequences, about 30% seen once. The sequencing used cultured CD8+ T cells from PBMCs, collected from culture after CMV antigen stimulation. The receptors shown here come from a human donor in good health (CMV status not recorded). Some clones in this sample may be carry-over from other donors' samples.

This clonotype was seen only a few times. V and J are TRBV12-3 or TRBV12-4 and TRBJ2-1, with 7 bases that match TRBD1. V lost 7 bases to trimming and J lost 5 bases; unmatched junction nucleotides: 11. This CDR3 comprises 15 residues. The CDR3 coding sequence is TGTGCCAGCACCACTATGACAGGGAACCACAATGAGCAGTTCTTC. Its translation: CASTTMTGNHNEQFF.

This clonotype was picked up a small number of times. The chain employs TRBV4-2 and TRBJ1-2; D remains ambiguous. Trimming pared 4 bases from V and 2 bases from J, leaving 11 bases between. The CDR3 is 14 amino acids. Germline V lookup: CDR1 LGHNA, CDR2 YNFKEQ. CDR3 protein: CASSPPQVNYGYTF. The CDR3 DNA reads as TGTGCCAGCAGCCCACCTCAGGTGAACTATGGCTACACCTTC.